This T cell receptor (beta chain) is from a study of spatial heterogeneity in lung cancer. Study-wide results and limits: Expanded tumor TCRs that were ubiquitous appeared in blood more at resection than follow-up.

On each TCR cDNA molecule, a unique molecular identifier was present. TCRdb re-called the 5' RACE reads through MiXCR, storing one row per CDR3 protein. Seen here are 20,000 to 25,000 distinct CDR3 sequences, approximately 4.4% observed once, and the top ten hold about 7.7%. Looked up from germline, CDR1 is KGHSH and CDR2 is LQKENI. The CDR3 has 14 residues. The ends were cut back, 1 base at V and 3 bases at J, with 9 bases in the middle. This clonotype was recorded many times. What it binds is not known. The time point here: sample taken at primary tumor resection. The study sequenced unsorted whole RNA from tumor, nontumor lung or frozen PBMC.

The TCR was taken from a male donor with early-stage non-small cell lung cancer. The sample here was PBMCs, taken at surgery. The gene calls are TRBV18 and TRBJ1-1; the D is unclear. The DNA for the CDR3 is TGTGCCAGCTCACCACTTCCAAGGGACACTGAAGCTTTCTTT. Residues: CASSPLPRDTEAFF.